This T cell receptor beta chain was identified during a study of cytomegalovirus exposure and HLA in healthy donors. Losses at the gene ends were 6 bases for V and 6 bases for J; bases not matched to a gene: 6. The CDR3 extends over 14 amino acids. Germline CDR1 reads SNHLY; CDR2 reads FYNNEI. Primers: 60 Vbeta forward and 13 Jbeta reverse. Profiled with immunoSEQ multiplex PCR; TCRdb holds only in-frame clones, not every one. The sample has around 110,000 clones, around 81% seen once; the top ten hold 3% to 5%. The clonotype comes from a woman in her twenties or thirties in good health and CMV-seronegative. The chain has TRBV2 and TRBJ1-5; 9 bases are a match to TRBD1. The source material was PBMCs. The CDR3 loop reads CASRQGAPIQPQHF. The CDR3 DNA reads as TGTGCCAGCAGACAGGGGGCGCCTATTCAGCCCCAGCATTTT.